This TCR beta chain was recorded in a study of identical twins. Using its own MiXCR run on the 5' RACE reads, TCRdb lists one record per CDR3 protein. The sample consists of under 1 million distinct CDR3 sequences, approximately 13% of them appearing once. The CDR3 runs 15 residues. CDR1 is MGHRA, CDR2 YSYEKL, per germline. Trimming cost V 1 base and J 7 bases, with 14 bases left between them. These same data were also listed under a study on yellow fever vaccine responses in identical twins.

The rearrangement links TRBV4-1 to TRBJ2-1; D is perhaps TRBD2 (7 bases). This TCR was recovered from a woman younger than 35 in good health. The sample taken for sequencing was PBMCs. CDR3 protein: CASSQVLGGGNEQFF. In DNA form, the CDR3 reads TGCGCCAGCAGCCAAGTTCTGGGAGGGGGAAATGAGCAGTTCTTC.